The text below deals with one T cell receptor beta chain. One end of the junction fails to match germline, which may point to a read error. This record comes from a study of tumor and adjacent non-tumor tissue in lung cancer. The library came from three nested PCR rounds adapted from ARM-PCR protocols. Each CDR3 protein is one row after TCRdb ran MiXCR on the multiplex PCR reads. This table holds roughly 120,000 distinct CDR3 sequences, around 82% found once. Germline V gene lookup returns CDR1 MDHEN and CDR2 SYDVKM. The CDR3 has 14 amino acids. RNA was extracted from bulk tissue without any cell sorting.

The sample taken for sequencing was lung tumor tissue. The gene calls are TRBV28 and TRBJ2-2, with unresolved D. The receptor was derived from a man in his sixties or seventies with non-small cell lung cancer. For the CDR3, the DNA is TGCGCCAGCAGTTTATTCCCTAACACCGGGGAGCTGTTTTTT. Its protein product is CASSLFPNTGELFF. The full variable domain, its missing parts supplied by reference TRBV28 and TRBJ2-2, is DVKVTQSSRYLVKRTGEKVFLECVQDMDHENMFWYRQDPGLGLRLIYFSYDVKMKEKGDIPEGYSVSREKKERFSLILESASTNQTSMYLCASSLFPNTGELFFGEGSRLTVL.